The rows below give T cell receptor beta chains drawn from one sample of a study of T cell clones after liver transplantation. The data were produced by immunoSEQ multiplex PCR, yet TCRdb's version contains in-frame clones alone and is incomplete. The data contain tens of thousands of clones, over 80% of them singletons. Here the sequenced sample was CD4+ T cells from blood, taken at the 22-month timepoint. These receptors all stem from a human patient who received a liver transplant. Among the T cells, some may be from the graft donor. The CDR3 runs from the conserved cysteine through the conserved F or W. Fields, in order: V gene, clone size, CDR3 protein. Clone size is given for some rows only: seen once, a few or many times, or a class if the clone is expanded.

V: TRBV9
size: .
CDR3: CASSVSDSIQETQYF

V: TRBV5-1
size: .
CDR3: CASSFTSGGYNEQFF

V: TRBV5-4
size: .
CDR3: CASTPERTGRSDTQYF

V: TRBV29-1
size: .
CDR3: CSVKPGQLLLDTQYF

V: TRBV5-1
size: .
CDR3: CASSLSGGAGDTEAFF

V: TRBV29-1
size: .
CDR3: CSVRSGGTDTQYF

V: TRBV5-1
size: .
CDR3: CASSPGTSGSSGWNEQYF

V: TRBV5-1
size: .
CDR3: CASSETFRAAHEQFF

V: TRBV9
size: .
CDR3: CASSVAPGRVDGYTF

V: TRBV19
size: few
CDR3: CASSIDRYNEQFF

V: TRBV4-3
size: .
CDR3: CASTARVYTEAFF

V: TRBV28
size: .
CDR3: CASSLSAAYNEQFF

V: TRBV9
size: .
CDR3: CASSVDLMNTEAFF

V: TRBV7-3
size: .
CDR3: CASSLRGTSGGYRTDTQYF

V: TRBV9
size: .
CDR3: CASSRREQGGSEAFF

V: TRBV15
size: .
CDR3: CATSTGSSTDTQYF

V: TRBV11-1
size: .
CDR3: CASSLDGAGGRNEQFF

V: TRBV7-2
size: .
CDR3: CASSLGINNEQFF

V: TRBV29-1
size: .
CDR3: CSVEGTGAYEQYF

V: TRBV9
size: .
CDR3: CASSVGPSGGTDTQYF

V: TRBV19
size: .
CDR3: CASSKGHTSYNEQFF

V: TRBV28
size: .
CDR3: CASSLRELGRPFF

V: TRBV30
size: once
CDR3: CAWTYGGRSSQDTQYF

V: TRBV5-6
size: .
CDR3: CASSLVQRNTEAFF

V: TRBV6-5
size: .
CDR3: CASSYPGTREGEQYF

V: TRBV5-1
size: few
CDR3: CASSIGGTQYF

V: TRBV4-1
size: .
CDR3: CASRHGPSSRRVEADTQYF

V: TRBV12-5
size: .
CDR3: CASGLNRDSFGGEQFF

V: TRBV7-2
size: once
CDR3: CASSLAGGRAQLQFF

V: TRBV9
size: .
CDR3: CASSVAITGRYGYTF

V: TRBV5-6
size: .
CDR3: CASSSTITGSWGTEAFF

V: TRBV30
size: .
CDR3: CAWSPTGGVTEAFF

V: TRBV2
size: .
CDR3: CASSDRIAGIFEQYF

V: TRBV5-1
size: .
CDR3: CASSLDGGPRQETQYF

V: TRBV7-3
size: .
CDR3: CASSLGLAGSNEQYF

V: TRBV5-1
size: .
CDR3: CASSLAVTGGHSPLHF

V: TRBV6-5
size: .
CDR3: CASNRGRGDTEAFF

V: TRBV6-1
size: .
CDR3: CASSEADPPVYGYTF

V: TRBV7-7
size: .
CDR3: CASSQDTEETQYF

V: TRBV5-1
size: .
CDR3: CASSTQGERGGYTF

V: TRBV9
size: .
CDR3: CASSVGDMETQYF

V: TRBV2
size: few
CDR3: CASSPTTDTQYF

V: TRBV19
size: few
CDR3: CASSDGFRLGQETQYF

V: TRBV6-6
size: .
CDR3: CASSYFGYGYTF